These 9 T cell receptor beta chains share one sample of origin, sequenced in a study of cytomegalovirus exposure and HLA in healthy donors. Primers included in the PCR were 60 Vbeta and 13 Jbeta primers. Produced via immunoSEQ multiplex PCR; TCRdb's table is partial and in-frame only. Among 130,000 or so clones listed, around 80% were seen once. Source material: PBMCs. Receptor source: a man aged 18 to 29 in good health and CMV-seropositive.

The V and J genes are TRBV7-2 and TRBJ1-2, with 7 positions matching TRBD1. The CDR3 runs to 13 residues. The J segment lost 7 bases and the V segment lost 2 bases, leaving 4 bases of the junction unmatched. The germline V gene has CDR1 SGHTA and CDR2 FQGNSA. CDR3 protein: CASSLLTGPGYTF. CDR3 DNA sequence: TGTGCCAGCAGCTTATTGACAGGGCCTGGCTACACCTTC.

This sequence joins TRBV6-1 and TRBJ1-3; TRBD1 is a possible D gene (5 bases). The V gene's germline CDR1 is MNHNS and CDR2 SASEGT. The V end lost 6 bases, the J end lost 1 base, and 7 bases lay between the germline ends. The CDR3 has 13 amino acids. The CDR3 coding sequence is TGTGCCAGCAGACAGGAATCTGGAAACACCATATATTTT. Protein: CASRQESGNTIYF.

The rearrangement uses TRBV5-1 and TRBJ2-7, with D perhaps TRBD1 (6 bases). The germline V and J ends were trimmed by 2 bases and 2 bases, with 14 bases remaining between them. Germline CDR1 SGHRS, CDR2 YFSETQ. This CDR3 spans 15 amino acids. The CDR3 DNA sequence: TGCGCCAGCAGCTTACAGGGTGGGTTAACCTACGAGCAGTACTTC. Translating it yields CASSLQGGLTYEQYF.

This clone was seen a single time. The rearrangement uses TRBV5-1 and TRBJ2-4; 8 positions agree with TRBD2. V trimming: 3 bases; J trimming: 0 bases; junction bases outside the gene matches: 8. From germline, CDR1 is SGHRS and CDR2 YFSETQ. The CDR3 runs to 17 residues. The CDR3 bases are TGCGCCAGCAGCTCCTGGACGGGAGGGGTAGCCAAAAACATTCAGTACTTC. Protein: CASSSWTGGVAKNIQYF.

The gene calls are TRBV5-5 and TRBJ1-5; D might be TRBD1 (5 bases). V lost 4 bases to trimming and J lost 1 base, with 12 bases between them. Germline-derived CDR1 and CDR2 are SGHKS and YYEKEE (reference sequence). The CDR3 covers 15 residues. CDR3 region: CASSRQGMSNQPQHF. CDR3 DNA: TGTGCCAGCAGCCGCCAGGGAATGAGCAATCAGCCCCAGCATTTT.

This chain's CDR3 is CASSGRTVVPNYGYTF. The CDR3 nucleotides read TGTGCCAGCAGTGGCCGGACAGTTGTTCCTAACTATGGCTACACCTTC. V and J are TRBV28 and TRBJ1-2, with D possibly TRBD1 on 6 matching bases. The CDR3 has 16 residues. Germline V CDR1 and CDR2: MDHEN, SYDVKM. The V end lost 5 bases, the J end lost 0 bases, and 16 bases lay between the germline ends.

This clone occurred once. The rearrangement links TRBV5-8 to TRBJ2-1; the match to TRBD2 covers 10 bases. The CDR3 is 16 amino acids. Germline trimming cut 2 bases from V and 6 bases from J; bases unmatched to any gene: 8. Germline values: CDR1 SGHTS, CDR2 YDEGEE. The CDR3 coding sequence is TGTGCCAGCAGCTTATCCCGGCTAGCGGGAGTCAATGAGCAGTTCTTC. Protein product: CASSLSRLAGVNEQFF.

This chain joins TRBV28 and TRBJ2-1, with 8 positions matching TRBD1. Germline V CDR1 and CDR2: MDHEN, SYDVKM. The V and J ends lost 2 bases and 9 bases, in that order; junction bases with no gene match: 3. This CDR3 contains 13 residues. CDR3 DNA: TGTGCCAGCAGTTTACCCAGGGGGCTTGAGCAGTTCTTC. Amino acid sequence: CASSLPRGLEQFF.

The CDR3 region is CASSVLTGGETGELFF. The CDR3 nucleotides read TGTGCCAGCAGCGTACTGACAGGGGGCGAAACCGGGGAGCTGTTTTTT. V usage is TRBV9 and J usage is TRBJ2-2, with 10 positions matching TRBD1. Looked up from germline, CDR1 is SGDLS and CDR2 is YYNGEE. The CDR3 totals 16 residues. The ends lost 1 base at V and 5 bases at J; junction bases unmatched: 5.